Following are 29 T cell receptor beta chains from one sample sequenced in a study of cytomegalovirus exposure and HLA in healthy donors. PCR used 60 Vbeta primers and 13 Jbeta primers. Profiling relied on immunoSEQ multiplex PCR, and the TCRdb table lists in-frame clones only, not all of them. The sample records 150,000 to 200,000 clones, 80% to 90% being singletons. Sequenced input: PBMCs. The receptor set was obtained from a male donor in good health and CMV-seronegative.

The chain links TRBV9 to TRBJ2-5; maybe TRBD2 (5 bases). The CDR3 spans 16 residues. V lost 0 bases and J lost 1, with 13 bases in between. Germline V gene data show CDR1 as SGDLS and CDR2 as YYNGEE. CDR3 in DNA: TGTGCCAGCAGCGTAGGGGCTAGCTGGGCCCAAGAGACCCAGTACTTC. It yields the protein CASSVGASWAQETQYF.

This clone was detected once. This rearrangement joins TRBV5-8 to TRBJ2-1; tentative D call: TRBD2 (5 bases). CDR1 SGHTS and CDR2 YDEGEE come from the germline V gene. The CDR3 length is 12 residues. Deletions cut 3 bases from V and 9 bases from J, with 10 bases between. CDR3 amino acids: CASSSLGSEQFF. CDR3 DNA sequence: TGTGCCAGCAGCTCTCTGGGGAGTGAGCAGTTCTTC.

V and J are TRBV6-1 and TRBJ2-3; the D gene is possibly TRBD2 (6 bases). The ends were cut back, 4 bases at V and 0 bases at J, with 14 bases in the middle. The CDR3 spans 16 residues. The V gene's germline CDR1 is MNHNS and CDR2 SASEGT. CDR3 in amino acids: CASSVPGRGSTDTQYF. For the CDR3, the DNA is TGTGCCAGCAGTGTTCCTGGGCGGGGAAGCACAGATACGCAGTATTTT.

The chain couples TRBV9 to TRBJ1-1; 7 nucleotides match TRBD1. Germline V gene data show CDR1 as SGDLS and CDR2 as YYNGEE. After removal of 2 bases from V and 1 base from J, the junction contained 11 bases not matched to a gene. This CDR3 contains 17 residues. The CDR3 DNA is TGTGCCAGCAGCGTTTCTCCCACCAGACAGGGGAACACTGAAGCTTTCTTT. Translating it yields CASSVSPTRQGNTEAFF.

The chain uses TRBV9 and TRBJ2-3, with D tentatively TRBD2 (5 bases). Per germline, CDR1 SGDLS and CDR2 YYNGEE. The CDR3 consists of 15 residues. The germline V and J ends were trimmed by 0 bases and 1 base, with 9 bases remaining between them. As DNA, the CDR3 is TGTGCCAGCAGCGTAGGAGAGAGGGGCACAGATACGCAGTATTTT. It codes for CASSVGERGTDTQYF.

The J gene is TRBJ2-3, the V gene TRBV4-2; TRBD2 matches at 9 bases. V dropped 0 bases and J dropped 2; count of bases not matched to a gene: 6. Germline V gene lookup returns CDR1 LGHNA and CDR2 YNFKEQ. The CDR3 extends over 17 amino acids. DNA for the CDR3: TGTGCCAGCAGCCAAGAATTGGGCGGGAGGGTCACAGATACGCAGTATTTT. It codes for CASSQELGGRVTDTQYF.

This chain links TRBV4-2 with TRBJ2-7; 10 bases match TRBD2. This CDR3 spans 18 amino acids. J gave up 0 bases and V 0 bases, and 8 bases lay outside the gene matches. Germline CDR1 reads LGHNA; CDR2 reads YNFKEQ. Here the CDR3 reads CASSQDSPASGSSYEQYF. The DNA of the CDR3 is TGTGCCAGCAGCCAAGATTCCCCTGCTAGCGGGAGCTCCTACGAGCAGTACTTC.

The chain combines TRBV5-1 with TRBJ2-3; the D gene is possibly TRBD2 (5 bases). The length of the CDR3 is 16 residues. Germline CDR1 is SGHRS and CDR2 is YFSETQ. V lost 4 bases, J lost 4 bases, and 19 bases lay in between. The CDR3 sequence: CASSLTPWSGADTQYF. Here the CDR3 DNA reads TGCGCCAGCAGCCTGACTCCCTGGAGCGGTGCAGATACGCAGTATTTT.

This clone was picked up a small number of times. J is TRBJ1-5 and V is TRBV4-1; perhaps TRBD1 as D (5 bases). Germline values: CDR1 MGHRA, CDR2 YSYEKL. V shed 0 bases and J shed 8 bases, with 17 bases lying between them. The CDR3 extends over 16 amino acids. Here the CDR3 DNA reads TGCGCCAGCAGCCAAGATCTATATAGGGGTGGAAAGCCCCAGCATTTT. This sequence encodes CASSQDLYRGGKPQHF.

The chain joins TRBV6-1 to TRBJ1-2; possible D gene TRBD1, 6 bases. Germline-derived CDR1 and CDR2 are MNHNS and SASEGT. CDR3 length: 13 amino acids. The ends were cut back, 7 bases at V and 6 bases at J, with 15 bases in the middle. The DNA for the CDR3 is TGTGCCAGCACACTACAGGGATTGGATGGCTACACCTTC. Protein sequence: CASTLQGLDGYTF.

This clone has a handful of counts. This chain uses TRBV6-6 with TRBJ2-7, with TRBD1 matching over 7 bases. Germline V gene lookup returns CDR1 MNHNY and CDR2 SVGAGI (reference sequence). Germline trimming cut 0 bases from V and 6 bases from J; bases unmatched to any gene: 11. This CDR3 is built from 16 residues. The CDR3 is CASSYSGQGGKGEQYF. CDR3 DNA sequence: TGTGCCAGCAGTTACTCGGGACAAGGGGGCAAAGGCGAGCAGTACTTC.

This clone has just one count. The chain uses TRBV2 and TRBJ2-7; 12 nucleotides line up with TRBD2. There are 16 residues in the CDR3. The V and J ends lost 7 bases and 0 bases, in that order; junction bases with no gene match: 7. Germline CDR1 is SNHLY and CDR2 is FYNNEI. The DNA of the CDR3 is TGTGCCAGCAACCCGGGACTAGCGGGCAGCTCCTACGAGCAGTACTTC. Amino acids: CASNPGLAGSSYEQYF.

This rearrangement joins TRBV28 to TRBJ2-4, with a weak D call TRBD2 (5 bases). Germline loops: CDR1 MDHEN, CDR2 SYDVKM. Deletions cut 3 bases from V and 7 bases from J, with 13 bases between. This CDR3 is built from 14 residues. DNA for the CDR3: TGTGCCAGCAGTTTGGTCGGAGGCAGGAACATTCAGTACTTC. Translation gives CASSLVGGRNIQYF.

The chain combines TRBV25-1 with TRBJ1-3; D unresolved. Trimming took off 7 bases at V and 4 bases at J, with 17 bases between the two ends. Germline V gene lookup returns CDR1 MGHDK and CDR2 SYGVNS. This CDR3 is 15 amino acids long. The CDR3 DNA is TGTGCCAGCACCGAACGTGTGGCTCCAGGAAACACCATATATTTT. Translation gives CASTERVAPGNTIYF.

This chain uses TRBV28 with TRBJ1-5; the D gene is possibly TRBD1 (5 bases). The CDR3 loop spans 15 amino acids. The ends were cut back, 7 bases at V and 0 bases at J, with 13 bases in the middle. Germline assignment: CDR1 MDHEN and CDR2 SYDVKM. CDR3 in DNA: TGTGCCAGCACCCCGGGGGGGGATAGCAATCAGCCCCAGCATTTT. Protein product: CASTPGGDSNQPQHF.

This chain connects TRBV28 to TRBJ2-5; the match to TRBD1 covers 8 bases. Matching the DNA end better, TRBJ2-7 makes the J call doubtful. CDR1 is MDHEN, CDR2 SYDVKM, per germline. The CDR3 is made up of 15 amino acids. CDR3 DNA: TGTGCCAGCAGCGCGGGGCAGGGGGCGCGGTACGAGCAGTACTTC. It is translated as CASSAGQGARYEQYF.

The chain joins TRBV2 to TRBJ1-2, with 7 bases identical to TRBD1. The CDR3 extends over 13 amino acids. V lost 3 bases to trimming and J lost 2 bases; unmatched junction nucleotides: 0. The germline V gene has CDR1 SNHLY and CDR2 FYNNEI. The CDR3 sequence is CASSETGNYGYTF. The CDR3, as DNA: TGTGCCAGCAGTGAGACAGGGAACTATGGCTACACCTTC.

The chain joins TRBV5-3 to TRBJ2-7, with a weak D call TRBD2 (6 bases). TRBV5-3 is designated an ORF whose function remains uncertain. V lost 9 bases, J lost 6 bases, and 22 bases lay in between. This CDR3 comprises 14 residues. The CDR3 coding sequence is TGTGCCACCATCACTGGAACTAGCCGGTTCGAGCAGTACTTC. Protein product: CATITGTSRFEQYF.

The rearrangement links TRBV18 to TRBJ2-7, with TRBD1 matching over 11 bases. Germline trimming cut 5 bases from V and 6 bases from J; bases unmatched to any gene: 6. CDR1 and CDR2 (germline): KGHSH, LQKENI. This CDR3 region has 14 residues. The CDR3 loop is CASSSSGTGGEQYF. CDR3 DNA sequence: TGTGCCAGCTCATCCTCCGGGACAGGGGGCGAGCAGTACTTC.

This chain connects TRBV10-3 to TRBJ2-1; the match to TRBD2 covers 9 bases. The J segment lost 5 bases and the V segment lost 6 bases, leaving 14 bases of the junction unmatched. Germline CDR1 is ENHRY and CDR2 is SYGVKD. CDR3 length equals 17 residues. The CDR3 reads CAIRTPGAGGINNEQFF. DNA of the CDR3: TGTGCCATCAGGACACCAGGGGCGGGAGGGATAAACAATGAGCAGTTCTTC.

This chain joins TRBV5-6 and TRBJ2-7, with D perhaps matching TRBD1 (5 bases). This CDR3 contains 14 residues. Trimming left V 7 bases short and J 0 bases short, with 14 bases between. Germline V CDR1 and CDR2: SGHDT, YYEEEE. This CDR3 is CASAPTVYSYEQYF. The CDR3 DNA reads TGTGCCAGCGCTCCGACAGTCTACTCCTACGAGCAGTACTTC.

J is TRBJ2-6 and V is TRBV9, with D possibly TRBD1 on 5 matching bases. The germline V and J ends were trimmed by 1 base and 0 bases, with 5 bases remaining between them. Germline-derived CDR1 and CDR2 are SGDLS and YYNGEE. This CDR3 spans 15 amino acids. The CDR3, as DNA: TGTGCCAGCAGCGTACAGGGCTCTGGGGCCAACGTCCTGACTTTC. Translated, it gives CASSVQGSGANVLTF.

V and J are TRBV5-1 and TRBJ2-2, with TRBD2 matching 8 bases. With V trimmed by 3 bases and J by 5 bases, 15 bases remained unmatched. Germline assignment: CDR1 SGHRS and CDR2 YFSETQ. CDR3 length equals 18 residues. DNA for the CDR3: TGCGCCAGCAGCTCCTCCGCCTTGCGGGGGGCGAGTACCGGGGAGCTGTTTTTT. Translating it yields CASSSSALRGASTGELFF. The variable domain in full, completed from reference TRBV5-1 and TRBJ2-2, reads KAGVTQTPRYLIKTRGQQVTLSCSPISGHRSVSWYQQTPGQGLQFLFEYFSETQRNKGNFPGRFSGRQFSNSRSEMNVSTLELGDSALYLCASSSSALRGASTGELFFGEGSRLTVL.

This clone was observed once. The J gene is TRBJ2-5, the V gene TRBV2; tentatively, D is TRBD2 (5 bases). Germline lookup yields CDR1 SNHLY and CDR2 FYNNEI. CDR3 length: 15 residues. Trimming removed 9 bases at V and 1 base at J, with 18 bases between. As DNA, the CDR3 is TGTGCCAGTAGCGCTACCACTAAGGGCCAAGAGACCCAGTACTTC. Amino acid sequence: CASSATTKGQETQYF. Drawing the rest from reference TRBV2 and TRBJ2-5, the complete variable domain is EPEVTQTPSHQVTQMGQEVILRCVPISNHLYFYWYRQILGQKVEFLVSFYNNEISEKSEIFDDQFSVERPDGSNFTLKIRSTKLEDSAMYFCASSATTKGQETQYFGPGTRLLVL.

This rearrangement joins TRBV7-7 to TRBJ2-2, with TRBD1 identical over 7 bases. The ends lost 5 bases at V and 5 bases at J; junction bases unmatched: 8. The CDR3 totals 15 residues. Germline loops: CDR1 SSHAT, CDR2 FNYEAQ (reference sequence). CDR3 protein: CASSPRTGRTGELFF. The DNA for the CDR3 is TGTGCCAGCAGCCCCCGGACAGGTCGTACCGGGGAGCTGTTTTTT. Full variable domain (rest looked up from reference TRBV7-7 and TRBJ2-2): GAGVSQSPRYKVTKRGQDVTLRCDPISSHATLYWYQQALGQGPEFLTYFNYEAQPDKSGLPSDRFSAERPEGSISTLTIQRTEQRDSAMYRCASSPRTGRTGELFFGEGSRLTVL.

The V and J genes are TRBV6-1 and TRBJ1-2; TRBD1 is a possible D gene (5 bases). Trimming left V 8 bases short and J 4 bases short, with 20 bases between. Germline CDR1 MNHNS, CDR2 SASEGT. The CDR3 totals 15 residues. The CDR3 bases are TGTGCCAGCGGGGAGGGGCCCCAGCCCTTCTATGGCTACACCTTC. Translation gives CASGEGPQPFYGYTF.

This clone has a handful of counts. The V call is TRBV27, the J call TRBJ2-7; tentatively, D is TRBD2 (5 bases). This CDR3 contains 14 residues. Germline V gene data show CDR1 as MNHEY and CDR2 as SMNVEV (reference sequence). The V and J ends lost 5 bases and 3 bases respectively, with 14 bases between them. In DNA, the CDR3 is TGTGCCAGCAGTGTCAGCGGAGCTAACTACGAGCAGTACTTC. Translated, it gives CASSVSGANYEQYF.

The chain employs TRBV19 and TRBJ2-2; D is ambiguous. CDR1 and CDR2 (germline): LNHDA, SQIVND (reference sequence). V lost 1 base to trimming and J lost 2 bases, with 5 bases between them. This CDR3 is built from 14 residues. CDR3 DNA: TGTGCCAGTAGTATAGCTGTCAACACCGGGGAGCTGTTTTTT. Translating it yields CASSIAVNTGELFF. Combining the CDR3 with reference TRBV19 and TRBJ2-2 gives the whole variable domain DGGITQSPKYLFRKEGQNVTLSCEQNLNHDAMYWYRQDPGQGLRLIYYSQIVNDFQKGDIAEGYSVSREKKESFPLTVTSAQKNPTAFYLCASSIAVNTGELFFGEGSRLTVL.

This chain connects TRBV5-4 to TRBJ2-2; D may be TRBD2 (6 bases). The germline V and J ends were trimmed by 4 bases and 2 bases, with 12 bases remaining between them. The CDR3 extends over 15 amino acids. Germline lookup yields CDR1 SGHNT and CDR2 YYREEE (reference sequence). The CDR3 here is CASSVGTLNTGELFF. In DNA, the CDR3 is TGTGCCAGCAGCGTTGGGACTTTAAACACCGGGGAGCTGTTTTTT.